The present entry profiles one T cell receptor (beta chain) with its context. The sample originates from a study of blood T cell repertoires in COVID-19. As for the study in general: Samples taken during acute and convalescent COVID-19 were collected in the United States, Italy and Spain.

In the authors' methods: By means of reference gene primer amplification, nucleated cell counts were estimated. This table comes from immunoSEQ multiplex PCR, and its TCRdb copy is limited to in-frame clones, with some not included. From that table come the V and J calls and clone size; the DNA was used to work out D and trimming. The data hold around 300,000 clones, with around 85% observed a single time. This receptor was taken from a woman in her 50s with active or convalescent COVID-19. The sample comprised peripheral blood.

The CDR3 sequence is CASSLGGLAGGGQFF. CDR3 DNA sequence: TGTGCCAGCAGCCTGGGGGGACTAGCGGGAGGTGGGCAGTTCTTC. The rearrangement joins TRBV5-6 to TRBJ2-1; 15 bases fit TRBD2. The length of the CDR3 is 15 residues. Germline V lookup: CDR1 SGHDT, CDR2 YYEEEE. The V and J ends lost 4 bases and 12 bases, in that order; junction bases with no gene match: 8. The full variable domain, its missing parts supplied by reference TRBV5-6 and TRBJ2-1, is DAGVTQSPTHLIKTRGQQVTLRCSPKSGHDTVSWYQQALGQGPQFIFQYYEEEERQRGNFPDRFSGHQFPNYSSELNVNALLLGDSALYLCASSLGGLAGGGQFFGPGTRLTVL.